Sequencing of this T cell receptor (beta chain) was carried out in a study of control samples from healthy donors and cancer patients. Using immunoSEQ multiplex PCR, the repertoire was profiled, and TCRdb retains in-frame clones only, with some absent. This table holds 95,000 to 130,000 clones, 70% to 90% found once. The CDR3 runs to 16 residues. The trim removed 5 bases at V and 3 bases at J, leaving 11 bases unmatched. Germline V gene sequence: CDR1 SGHTA, CDR2 FQGNSA. V usage is TRBV7-2 and J usage is TRBJ2-3; 7 bases align to TRBD2. Sequenced input: blood. The origin of this receptor is a woman in her 70s in good health. Here the CDR3 reads CASSLVGGSTTDTQYF. In nucleotides, the CDR3 is TGTGCCAGCAGCCTGGTCGGGGGGTCGACGACAGATACGCAGTATTTT.